The 27 T cell receptor beta chains in this list originate from one sample, sequenced in a study of identical twins. TCRdb called the 5' RACE reads again in MiXCR, with one record for every CDR3 protein. Found here are hundreds of thousands of distinct CDR3 sequences, roughly 18% of them singletons; the top ten hold around 13%. These same records also appear under a second study, on T cells expressing NK-cell markers.

The sample consisted of PBMCs. These TCRs come from a woman aged 18-30 years in good health.

This clonotype was picked up a small number of times. The J gene is TRBJ2-1, the V gene TRBV12-5; possibly TRBD1 for D (6 bases). Trimming removed 6 bases at V and 3 bases at J, with 12 bases between. This CDR3 contains 14 residues. The germline CDR1 and CDR2 sequences are LGHNT and FRNRAP. The CDR3 bases are TGTGCTAGTGGCCGACGGGACATCTACAATGAGCAGTTCTTC. Amino acid sequence: CASGRRDIYNEQFF.

This clonotype has just a few counts. The rearrangement links TRBV7-6 to TRBJ2-1; 10 bases line up with TRBD2. The CDR3 extends over 16 amino acids. With 5 bases clipped from V and 6 bases from J, the junction kept 10 bases outside the gene matches. Germline values: CDR1 SGHVS, CDR2 FNYEAQ. CDR3 protein: CASSKVVGLASNEQFF. In nucleotides, the CDR3 is TGTGCCAGCAGCAAAGTGGTGGGACTAGCGTCCAATGAGCAGTTCTTC.

This clonotype was detected a few times. The genes are TRBV6-5 and TRBJ2-6, with D uncertain. Trimming pared 10 bases from V and 4 bases from J, leaving 8 bases between. From germline, CDR1 is MNHEY and CDR2 SVGAGI. This CDR3 region has 12 residues. The DNA for the CDR3 is TGTGCCATTCCGGTCGGGGCCAACGTCCTGACTTTC. Protein sequence: CAIPVGANVLTF.

This clonotype was seen repeatedly, ten times or more. The rearrangement joins TRBV12-3 or TRBV12-4 to TRBJ2-5; TRBD2 is a possible D gene (5 bases). CDR3 length equals 13 residues. The V and J ends lost 4 bases and 5 bases respectively, with 11 bases between them. The CDR3 protein is CASSYGDWETQYF. In DNA form, the CDR3 reads TGTGCCAGCAGTTACGGGGATTGGGAGACCCAGTACTTC.

The table lists this clonotype with many counts. This chain connects TRBV20-1 to TRBJ2-7; D might be TRBD1 (5 bases). V lost 2 bases, J lost 5 bases, and 19 bases lay in between. The CDR3 is 15 residues long. The V gene's germline CDR1 is DFQATT and CDR2 SNEGSKA (reference sequence). CDR3 sequence: CSARPPGNWENEQYF. The CDR3 nucleotides read TGCAGTGCTAGACCCCCAGGGAACTGGGAAAACGAGCAGTACTTC.

This clonotype was observed a few times. The CDR3 sequence is CASSQISYEQYF. The DNA for the CDR3 is TGTGCCAGCAGCCAGATCAGCTACGAGCAGTACTTC. The chain joins TRBV14 to TRBJ2-7; no definite D call. V lost 3 bases and J 3 bases, leaving 6 bases between the germline ends. Germline V CDR1 and CDR2: SGHDN, FVKESK. The CDR3 is 12 residues long.

The chain recombines TRBV29-1 with TRBJ2-3; 15 nucleotides agree with TRBD2. Germline V gene sequence: CDR1 SQVTM, CDR2 ANQGSEA. V gave up 5 bases and J gave up 0 bases; unmatched junction bases: 6. This CDR3 is built from 17 residues. Written as DNA, the CDR3 is TGCAGCGTTTCCGGGACTAGCGGGGGGACTAGCACAGATACGCAGTATTTT. Translation gives CSVSGTSGGTSTDTQYF.

J is TRBJ1-1 and V is TRBV12-3 or TRBV12-4; no clear D. CDR3 length: 15 residues. V was trimmed by 4 bases and J by 0 bases, leaving 12 bases between them. CDR3 coding DNA: TGTGCCAGCAGTTCCCCTCAGGAGGTGAACACTGAAGCTTTCTTT. As protein: CASSSPQEVNTEAFF.

V gene TRBV20-1 combines with J gene TRBJ2-3; weak D call: TRBD2 (6 bases). CDR1 is DFQATT and CDR2 is SNEGSKA in the germline V gene (reference sequence). This CDR3 has 14 residues. Deletions cut 2 bases from V and 4 bases from J, with 13 bases between. Written as DNA, the CDR3 is TGCAGTGCTAGATGGAGTAGCGGTTCAGATACGCAGTATTTT. Translation: CSARWSSGSDTQYF.

The rearrangement uses TRBV9 and TRBJ1-6, with 7 bases that match TRBD1. Trimming removed 2 bases from V and 2 bases from J; junction bases left unmatched: 1. Germline V gives CDR1 SGDLS, CDR2 YYNGEE. The CDR3 totals 15 residues. CDR3 sequence: CASSVGQAYNSPLHF. As DNA, the CDR3 is TGTGCCAGCAGCGTCGGACAGGCCTATAATTCACCCCTCCACTTT.

This sequence joins TRBV20-1 and TRBJ2-7, with 8 bases matching TRBD2. This CDR3 is 12 amino acids long. V gave up 5 bases and J gave up 3 bases; unmatched junction bases: 3. The germline V gene has CDR1 DFQATT and CDR2 SNEGSKA (reference sequence). CDR3 region: CSARGGNYEQYF. CDR3 bases: TGCAGTGCTCGCGGGGGGAACTACGAGCAGTACTTC.

This clonotype turned up a few times. V is TRBV3-1 and J is TRBJ2-7, with TRBD2 identical over 9 bases. V trimming: 0 bases; J trimming: 4 bases; junction bases outside the gene matches: 4. This CDR3 comprises 15 residues. Germline CDR1 LGHDT, CDR2 YNNKEL (reference sequence). The CDR3 is CASSQDVSGGYEQYF. The CDR3 DNA sequence: TGTGCCAGCAGCCAAGATGTTAGCGGGGGATACGAGCAGTACTTC.

This chain uses TRBV7-6 with TRBJ2-1; D gene uncertain. This CDR3 has 14 residues. The V gene lost 3 bases and the J gene lost 9 bases, with 15 bases spanning the gap. Germline V gives CDR1 SGHVS, CDR2 FNYEAQ. The CDR3 nucleotides are TGTGCCAGCAGCTTGGACCACGGATCCCGTGAGCAGTTCTTC. It yields the protein CASSLDHGSREQFF.

This clonotype showed up just a few times. The V call is TRBV10-3, the J call TRBJ2-7; TRBD1 aligns across 7 bases. Germline CDR1 reads ENHRY; CDR2 reads SYGVKD. The CDR3 extends over 13 amino acids. Trimming took 8 bases from V and 5 from J; bases not matched to a gene: 9. The CDR3 nucleotides are TGTGCCATCCACCGACAGGGAACGAACGAGCAGTACTTC. Residues: CAIHRQGTNEQYF.

The rearrangement links TRBV7-8 to TRBJ2-1; D assignment may be TRBD1 or TRBD2 (5 bases each). Germline V gene sequence: CDR1 SGHVS, CDR2 FQNEAQ. V lost 2 bases and J 6 bases, leaving 11 bases between the germline ends. The CDR3 consists of 14 residues. The CDR3 sequence: CASSLRGEGNEQFF. The CDR3 coding sequence is TGTGCCAGCAGCTTACGGGGCGAGGGCAATGAGCAGTTCTTC.

This clonotype was picked up a small number of times. The J gene is TRBJ2-7, the V gene TRBV27, with 9 positions matching TRBD2. After removal of 4 bases from V and 2 bases from J, the junction contained 6 bases not matched to a gene. From germline, CDR1 is MNHEY and CDR2 SMNVEV (reference sequence). The CDR3 is made up of 15 amino acids. CDR3 amino acids: CASSYGASGAYEQYF. The CDR3 region has the DNA TGTGCCAGCAGTTACGGGGCTAGCGGGGCCTACGAGCAGTACTTC.

The chain links TRBV25-1 to TRBJ2-1, with 9 bases lining up with TRBD1. The length of the CDR3 is 14 residues. V shed 8 bases, J shed 7 bases, and the junction held 9 bases outside the gene matches. Looked up from germline, CDR1 is MGHDK and CDR2 is SYGVNS. CDR3 in amino acids: CASSTPGTGNEQFF. The CDR3 DNA reads TGTGCCAGCTCGACACCCGGGACAGGGAATGAGCAGTTCTTC.

In this sample, this clonotype turned up a few times. This chain connects TRBV29-1 to TRBJ2-7; D possibly corresponds to TRBD2 (5 bases). CDR3 length: 12 amino acids. Germline values: CDR1 SQVTM, CDR2 ANQGSEA. Trimming took 3 bases from V and 5 from J, leaving 11 bases between them. CDR3 bases: TGCAGCGTTGATGGAGGTATCAACGAGCAGTACTTC. It codes for CSVDGGINEQYF.

The chain recombines TRBV2 with TRBJ1-1; the D is unclear. The V and J ends lost 1 base and 6 bases respectively, with 9 bases between them. The germline CDR1 and CDR2 sequences are SNHLY and FYNNEI. The length of the CDR3 is 13 residues. As DNA, the CDR3 is TGTGCCAGCAGTGAAGGTACGGGTCCTGAAGCTTTCTTT. Translation gives CASSEGTGPEAFF.

There are a few counts of this clonotype. The rearrangement links TRBV27 to TRBJ2-7, with 7 bases that match TRBD2. Germline-derived CDR1 and CDR2 are MNHEY and SMNVEV (reference sequence). The CDR3 sequence is 13 residues long. V lost 6 bases and J lost 5; bases outside the gene matches: 7. CDR3 sequence: CASSPPGGHEQYF. CDR3 nucleotides: TGTGCCAGCAGCCCTCCGGGGGGACACGAGCAGTACTTC.

The gene calls are TRBV20-1 and TRBJ2-1; D is ambiguous. The CDR3 contains 12 residues. CDR1 is DFQATT, CDR2 SNEGSKA, per germline (reference sequence). V dropped 1 base and J dropped 8 bases, with 9 bases sitting between them. For the CDR3, the DNA is TGCAGTGCTAGAGTCAGTTACGATGAGCAGTTCTTC. Encoded protein: CSARVSYDEQFF.

The chain is built from TRBV7-9 and TRBJ2-2, with a tentative D call TRBD2 (5 bases). The V end was cut by 5 bases, the J end by 5 bases, with 21 bases between. There are 17 residues in the CDR3. Germline CDR1 and CDR2: SEHNR and FQNEAQ (reference sequence). For the CDR3, the DNA is TGTGCCAGCAGCCCGTGGAGGACTGCGGAAGGGACCGGGGAGCTGTTTTTT. It is translated as CASSPWRTAEGTGELFF.

This sequence joins TRBV5-1 and TRBJ2-2; 9 bases agree with TRBD2. V lost 4 bases, J lost 0 bases, and 13 bases stayed unmatched. The CDR3 contains 19 residues. Germline assignment: CDR1 SGHRS and CDR2 YFSETQ. The CDR3 sequence: CASSTLVIAGVSNTGELFF. The CDR3 DNA is TGCGCCAGCAGCACCCTGGTAATAGCGGGGGTCTCGAACACCGGGGAGCTGTTTTTT.

In its sample, this clonotype was seen a few times. The rearrangement joins TRBV4-3 to TRBJ2-1; D is undetermined. The CDR3 totals 15 residues. Germline loops: CDR1 LGHNA, CDR2 YSLEER. V was clipped by 0 bases and J by 0 bases, with 6 bases between them. CDR3 coding DNA: TGCGCCAGCAGCCAAGATAGCAGCTCCTACAATGAGCAGTTCTTC. Its protein is CASSQDSSSYNEQFF.

The V gene is TRBV5-1, the J gene TRBJ2-1, with D possibly matching TRBD2 (6 bases). The CDR3 sequence is 15 residues long. Germline lookup yields CDR1 SGHRS and CDR2 YFSETQ. V was pared by 2 bases and J by 6 bases, with 15 bases between. The CDR3 DNA reads as TGCGCCAGCAGCTTAATCGGGACTCCGGGCAATGAGCAGTTCTTC. This gives the protein CASSLIGTPGNEQFF. Full variable domain (rest looked up from reference TRBV5-1 and TRBJ2-1): KAGVTQTPRYLIKTRGQQVTLSCSPISGHRSVSWYQQTPGQGLQFLFEYFSETQRNKGNFPGRFSGRQFSNSRSEMNVSTLELGDSALYLCASSLIGTPGNEQFFGPGTRLTVL.

The chain is built from TRBV9 and TRBJ2-5, with D maybe TRBD2 (5 bases). The ends were cut back, 4 bases at V and 5 bases at J, with 15 bases in the middle. Germline V gives CDR1 SGDLS, CDR2 YYNGEE. The CDR3 runs 14 residues. The CDR3 reads CASSIGVRSETQYF. CDR3 DNA: TGTGCCAGCAGCATCGGGGTTCGGTCGGAGACCCAGTACTTC.

This clonotype was picked up a small number of times. The chain recombines TRBV5-1 with TRBJ1-1, with D possibly being TRBD1 (6 bases). This CDR3 has 14 residues. Trimming stripped 1 base from V and 4 bases from J, with 11 bases between. Germline CDR1 is SGHRS and CDR2 is YFSETQ. The CDR3 region has the DNA TGCGCCAGCAGCTTGCACAGGGAGAGCACTGAAGCTTTCTTT. Encoded protein: CASSLHRESTEAFF.